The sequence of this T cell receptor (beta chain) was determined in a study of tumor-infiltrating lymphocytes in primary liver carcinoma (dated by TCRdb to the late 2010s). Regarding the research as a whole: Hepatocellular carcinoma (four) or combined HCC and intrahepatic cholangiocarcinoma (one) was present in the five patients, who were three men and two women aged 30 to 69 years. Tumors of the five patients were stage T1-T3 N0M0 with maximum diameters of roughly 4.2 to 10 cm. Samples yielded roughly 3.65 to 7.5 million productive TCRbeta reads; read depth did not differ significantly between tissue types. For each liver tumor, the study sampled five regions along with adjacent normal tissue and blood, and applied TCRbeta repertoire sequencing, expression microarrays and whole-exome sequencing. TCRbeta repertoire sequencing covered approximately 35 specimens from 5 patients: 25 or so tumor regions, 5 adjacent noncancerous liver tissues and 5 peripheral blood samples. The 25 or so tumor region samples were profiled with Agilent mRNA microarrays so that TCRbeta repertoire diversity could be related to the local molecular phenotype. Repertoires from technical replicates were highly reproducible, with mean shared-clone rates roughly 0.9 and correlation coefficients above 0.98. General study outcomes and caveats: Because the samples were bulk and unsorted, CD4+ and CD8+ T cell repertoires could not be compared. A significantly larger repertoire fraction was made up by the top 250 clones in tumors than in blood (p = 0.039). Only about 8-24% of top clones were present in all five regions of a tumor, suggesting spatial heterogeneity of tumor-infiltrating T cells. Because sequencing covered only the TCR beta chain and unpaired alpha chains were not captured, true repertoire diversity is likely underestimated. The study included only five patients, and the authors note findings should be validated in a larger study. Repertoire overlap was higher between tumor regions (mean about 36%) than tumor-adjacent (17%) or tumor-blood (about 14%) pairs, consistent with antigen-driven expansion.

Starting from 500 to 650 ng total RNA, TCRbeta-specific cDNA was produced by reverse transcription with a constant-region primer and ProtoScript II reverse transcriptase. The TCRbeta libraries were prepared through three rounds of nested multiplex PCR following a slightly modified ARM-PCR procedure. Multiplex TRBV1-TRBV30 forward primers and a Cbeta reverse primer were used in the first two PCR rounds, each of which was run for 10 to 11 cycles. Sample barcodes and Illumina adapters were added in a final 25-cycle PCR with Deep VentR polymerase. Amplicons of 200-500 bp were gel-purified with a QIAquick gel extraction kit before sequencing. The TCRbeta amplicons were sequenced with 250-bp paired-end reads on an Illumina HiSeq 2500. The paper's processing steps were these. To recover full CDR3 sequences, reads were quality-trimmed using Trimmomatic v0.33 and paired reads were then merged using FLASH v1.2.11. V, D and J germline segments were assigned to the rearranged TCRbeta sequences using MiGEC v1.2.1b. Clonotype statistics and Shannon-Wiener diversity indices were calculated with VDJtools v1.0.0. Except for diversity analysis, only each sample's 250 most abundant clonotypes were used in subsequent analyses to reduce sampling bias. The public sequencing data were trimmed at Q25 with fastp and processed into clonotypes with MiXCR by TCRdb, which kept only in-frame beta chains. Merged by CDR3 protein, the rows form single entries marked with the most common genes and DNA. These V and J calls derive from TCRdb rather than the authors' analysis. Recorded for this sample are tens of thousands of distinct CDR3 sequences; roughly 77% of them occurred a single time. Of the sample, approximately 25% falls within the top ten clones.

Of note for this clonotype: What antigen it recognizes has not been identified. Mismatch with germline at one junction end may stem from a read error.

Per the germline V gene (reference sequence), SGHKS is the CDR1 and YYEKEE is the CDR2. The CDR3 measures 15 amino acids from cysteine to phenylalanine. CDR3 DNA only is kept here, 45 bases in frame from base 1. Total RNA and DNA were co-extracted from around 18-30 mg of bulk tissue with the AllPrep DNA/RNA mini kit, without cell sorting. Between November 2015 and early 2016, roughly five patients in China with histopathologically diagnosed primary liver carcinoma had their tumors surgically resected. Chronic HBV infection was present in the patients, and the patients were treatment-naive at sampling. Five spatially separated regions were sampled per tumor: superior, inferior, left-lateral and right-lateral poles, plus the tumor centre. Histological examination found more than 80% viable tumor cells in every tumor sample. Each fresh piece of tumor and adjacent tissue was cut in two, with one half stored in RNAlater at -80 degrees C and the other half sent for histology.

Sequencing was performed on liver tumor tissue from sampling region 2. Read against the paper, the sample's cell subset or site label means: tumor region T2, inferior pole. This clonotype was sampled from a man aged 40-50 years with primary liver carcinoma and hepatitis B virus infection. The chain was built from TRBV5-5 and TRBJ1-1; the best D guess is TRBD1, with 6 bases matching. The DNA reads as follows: TGTGCCTGCAGCCGAGGGGGGCGAATGAACACTGAAGCTTTCTTC. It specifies CACSRGGRMNTEAFF.